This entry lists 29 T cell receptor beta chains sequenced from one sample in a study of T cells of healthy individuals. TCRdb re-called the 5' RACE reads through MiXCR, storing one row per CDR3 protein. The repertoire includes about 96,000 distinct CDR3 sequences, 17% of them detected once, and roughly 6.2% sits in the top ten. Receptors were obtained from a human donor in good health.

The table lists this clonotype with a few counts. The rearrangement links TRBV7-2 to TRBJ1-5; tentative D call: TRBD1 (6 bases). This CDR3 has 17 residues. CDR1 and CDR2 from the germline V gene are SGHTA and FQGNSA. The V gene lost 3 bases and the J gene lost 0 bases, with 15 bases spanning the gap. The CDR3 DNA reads TGTGCCAGCAGCTTTTGGGAAGACAGGCCTAGCAATCAGCCCCAGCATTTT. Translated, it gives CASSFWEDRPSNQPQHF.

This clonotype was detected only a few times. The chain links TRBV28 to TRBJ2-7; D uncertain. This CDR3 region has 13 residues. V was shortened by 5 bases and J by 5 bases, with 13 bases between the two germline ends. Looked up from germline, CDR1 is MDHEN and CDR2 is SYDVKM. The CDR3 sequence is CASSGRRGHEQYF. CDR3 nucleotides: TGTGCCAGCAGTGGTCGACGAGGACACGAGCAGTACTTC. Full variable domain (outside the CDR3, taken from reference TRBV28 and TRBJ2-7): DVKVTQSSRYLVKRTGEKVFLECVQDMDHENMFWYRQDPGLGLRLIYFSYDVKMKEKGDIPEGYSVSREKKERFSLILESASTNQTSMYLCASSGRRGHEQYFGPGTRLTVT.

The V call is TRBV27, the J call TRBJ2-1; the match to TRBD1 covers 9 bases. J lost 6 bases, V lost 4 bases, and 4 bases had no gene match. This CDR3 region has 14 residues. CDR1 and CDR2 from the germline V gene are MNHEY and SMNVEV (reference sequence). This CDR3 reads CASSSLDRGNEQFF. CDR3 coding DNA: TGTGCCAGCAGTTCCCTGGACAGGGGCAATGAGCAGTTCTTC.

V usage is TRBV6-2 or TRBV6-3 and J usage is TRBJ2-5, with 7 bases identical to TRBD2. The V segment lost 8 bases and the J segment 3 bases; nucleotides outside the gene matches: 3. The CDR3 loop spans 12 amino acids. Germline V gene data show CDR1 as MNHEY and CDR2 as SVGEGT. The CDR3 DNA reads TGTGCCAGCGATGGACTAGAAGAGACCCAGTACTTC. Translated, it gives CASDGLEETQYF.

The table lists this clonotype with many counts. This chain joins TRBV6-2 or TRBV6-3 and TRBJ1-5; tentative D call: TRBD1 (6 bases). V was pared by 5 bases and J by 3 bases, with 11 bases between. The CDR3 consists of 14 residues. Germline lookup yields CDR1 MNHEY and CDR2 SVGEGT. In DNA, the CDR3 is TGTGCCAGCAGTCCCCGGGACACCAATCAGCCCCAGCATTTT. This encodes CASSPRDTNQPQHF.

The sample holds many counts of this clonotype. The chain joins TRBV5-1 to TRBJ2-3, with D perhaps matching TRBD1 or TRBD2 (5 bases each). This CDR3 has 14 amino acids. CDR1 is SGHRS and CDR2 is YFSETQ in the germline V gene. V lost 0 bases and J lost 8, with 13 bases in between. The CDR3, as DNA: TGCGCCAGCAGCTTGGGACAGCTCCGGGGTACGCAGTATTTT. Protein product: CASSLGQLRGTQYF.

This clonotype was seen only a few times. The CDR3 DNA follows: TGTGCCAGCAGCCAAGATTGGGGAAATTCACCCCTCCACTTT. Translated: CASSQDWGNSPLHF. The V and J genes are TRBV14 and TRBJ1-6; no firm D call. The CDR3 runs 14 residues. V shed 0 bases and J shed 7 bases, with 7 bases lying between them. Germline CDR1 reads SGHDN; CDR2 reads FVKESK.

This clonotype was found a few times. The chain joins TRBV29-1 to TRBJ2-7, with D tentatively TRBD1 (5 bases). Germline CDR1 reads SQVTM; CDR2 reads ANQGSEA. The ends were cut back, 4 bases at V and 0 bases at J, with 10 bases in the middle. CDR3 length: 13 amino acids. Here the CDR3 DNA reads TGCAGCGTTGTACAGGCGAGCTCCTACGAGCAGTACTTC. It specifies CSVVQASSYEQYF.

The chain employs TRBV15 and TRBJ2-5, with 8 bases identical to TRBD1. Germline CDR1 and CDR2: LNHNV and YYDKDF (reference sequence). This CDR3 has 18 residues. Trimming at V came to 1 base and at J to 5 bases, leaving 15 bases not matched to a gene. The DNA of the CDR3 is TGTGCCACCAGCAGAGTCCCGACTCGACAGGGGATGATTGAGACCCAGTACTTC. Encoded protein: CATSRVPTRQGMIETQYF.

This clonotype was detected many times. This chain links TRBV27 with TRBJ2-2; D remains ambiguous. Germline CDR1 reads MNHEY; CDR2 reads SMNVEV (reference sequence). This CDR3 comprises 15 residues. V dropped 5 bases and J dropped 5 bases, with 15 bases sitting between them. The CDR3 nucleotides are TGTGCCAGCAGTGCCTCCCGGGCTGAGACCGGGGAGCTGTTTTTT. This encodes CASSASRAETGELFF.

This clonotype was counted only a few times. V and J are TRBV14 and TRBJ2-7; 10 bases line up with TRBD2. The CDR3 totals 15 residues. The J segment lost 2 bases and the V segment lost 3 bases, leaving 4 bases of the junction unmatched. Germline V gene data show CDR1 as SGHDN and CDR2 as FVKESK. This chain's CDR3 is CASSQGLAPTYEQYF. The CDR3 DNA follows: TGTGCCAGCAGCCAGGGACTAGCGCCGACCTACGAGCAGTACTTC.

The CDR3 sequence is CASSKPGQGSIYGYTF. DNA of the CDR3: TGTGCCAGCAGCAAACCCGGACAGGGTTCAATCTATGGCTACACCTTC. The chain is built from TRBV6-2 or TRBV6-3 and TRBJ1-2, with 8 bases aligning to TRBD1. After removal of 6 bases from V and 4 bases from J, the junction contained 13 bases not matched to a gene. Germline V gives CDR1 MNHEY, CDR2 SVGEGT. This CDR3 is built from 16 residues.

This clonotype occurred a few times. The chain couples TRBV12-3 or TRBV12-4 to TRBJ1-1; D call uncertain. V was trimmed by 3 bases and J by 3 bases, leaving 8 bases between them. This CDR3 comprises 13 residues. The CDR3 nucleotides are TGTGCCAGCAGTTTTAGTCAGGACACTGAAGCTTTCTTT. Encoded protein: CASSFSQDTEAFF.

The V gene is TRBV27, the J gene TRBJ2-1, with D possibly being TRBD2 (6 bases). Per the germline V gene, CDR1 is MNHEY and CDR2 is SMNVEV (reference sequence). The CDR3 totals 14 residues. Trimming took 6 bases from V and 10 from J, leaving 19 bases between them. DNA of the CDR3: TGTGCCAGCAGCTCTCCCGATGCGGGACGAGAGCAGTTCTTC. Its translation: CASSSPDAGREQFF.

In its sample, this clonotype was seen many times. For the CDR3, the DNA is TGCAGTGCTAGAGTCCTAGCGGGGGCAGACTACGAGCAGTACTTC. The encoded protein is CSARVLAGADYEQYF. The chain joins TRBV20-1 to TRBJ2-7; 10 bases map to TRBD2. V shed 1 base and J 3 bases; nucleotides not matched to a gene: 6. The CDR3 totals 15 residues. Per the germline V gene, CDR1 is DFQATT and CDR2 is SNEGSKA (reference sequence).

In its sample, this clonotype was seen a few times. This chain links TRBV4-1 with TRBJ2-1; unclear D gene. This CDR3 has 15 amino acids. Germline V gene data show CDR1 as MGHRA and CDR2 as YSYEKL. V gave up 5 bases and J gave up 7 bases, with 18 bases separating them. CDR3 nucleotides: TGCGCCAGCAGCGCATGGGCAGAGCTTGGGAATGAGCAGTTCTTC. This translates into CASSAWAELGNEQFF.

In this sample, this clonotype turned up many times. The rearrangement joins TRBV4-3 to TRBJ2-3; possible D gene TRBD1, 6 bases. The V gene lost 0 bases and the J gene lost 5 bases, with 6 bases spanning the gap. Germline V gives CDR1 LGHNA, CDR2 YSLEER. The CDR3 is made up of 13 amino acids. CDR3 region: CASSQEGQDTQYF. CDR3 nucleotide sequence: TGCGCCAGCAGCCAAGAGGGACAAGATACGCAGTATTTT.

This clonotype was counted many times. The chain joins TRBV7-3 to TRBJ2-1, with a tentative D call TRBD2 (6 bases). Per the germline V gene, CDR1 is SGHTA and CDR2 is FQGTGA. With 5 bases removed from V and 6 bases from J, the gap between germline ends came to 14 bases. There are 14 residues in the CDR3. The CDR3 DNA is TGTGCCAGCAGCCCAATGGAGGGCTTCAATGAGCAGTTCTTC. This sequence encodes CASSPMEGFNEQFF.

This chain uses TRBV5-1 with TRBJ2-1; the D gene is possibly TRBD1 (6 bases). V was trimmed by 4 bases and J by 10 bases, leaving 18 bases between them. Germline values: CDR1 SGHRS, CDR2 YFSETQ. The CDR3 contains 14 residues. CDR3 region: CASSPTASQGEQFF. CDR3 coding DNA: TGCGCCAGCAGCCCGACGGCTTCTCAGGGGGAGCAGTTCTTC.

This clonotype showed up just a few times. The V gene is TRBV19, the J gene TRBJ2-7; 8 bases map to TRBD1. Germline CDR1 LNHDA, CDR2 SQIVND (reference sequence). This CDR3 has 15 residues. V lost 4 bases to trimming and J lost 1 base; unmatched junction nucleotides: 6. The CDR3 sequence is CASSRDRKSSYEQYF. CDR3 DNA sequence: TGTGCCAGTAGTAGGGACAGGAAATCTTCCTACGAGCAGTACTTC.

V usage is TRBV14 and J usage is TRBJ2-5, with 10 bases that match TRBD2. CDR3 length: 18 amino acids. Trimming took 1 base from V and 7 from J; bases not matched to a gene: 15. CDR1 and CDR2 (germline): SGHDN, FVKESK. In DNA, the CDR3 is TGTGCCAGCAGCCAAGGCCACGGACTAGCGGTCGAACGGGGGACCCAGTACTTC. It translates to CASSQGHGLAVERGTQYF.

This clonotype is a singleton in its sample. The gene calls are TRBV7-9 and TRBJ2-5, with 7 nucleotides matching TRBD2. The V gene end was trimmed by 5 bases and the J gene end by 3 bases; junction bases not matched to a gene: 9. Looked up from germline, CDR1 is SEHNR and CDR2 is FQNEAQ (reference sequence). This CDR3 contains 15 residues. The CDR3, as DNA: TGTGCCAGCAGCCCCCCGAGCGGGAAAGAAGAGACCCAGTACTTC. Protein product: CASSPPSGKEETQYF.

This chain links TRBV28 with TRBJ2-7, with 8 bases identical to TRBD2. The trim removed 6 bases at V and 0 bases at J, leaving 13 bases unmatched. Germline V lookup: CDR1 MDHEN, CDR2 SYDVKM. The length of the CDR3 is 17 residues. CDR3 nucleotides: TGTGCCAGCAGGCCAGTATTGAGCGGGGGCGTCTCCTACGAGCAGTACTTC. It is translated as CASRPVLSGGVSYEQYF. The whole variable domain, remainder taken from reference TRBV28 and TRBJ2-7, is DVKVTQSSRYLVKRTGEKVFLECVQDMDHENMFWYRQDPGLGLRLIYFSYDVKMKEKGDIPEGYSVSREKKERFSLILESASTNQTSMYLCASRPVLSGGVSYEQYFGPGTRLTVT.

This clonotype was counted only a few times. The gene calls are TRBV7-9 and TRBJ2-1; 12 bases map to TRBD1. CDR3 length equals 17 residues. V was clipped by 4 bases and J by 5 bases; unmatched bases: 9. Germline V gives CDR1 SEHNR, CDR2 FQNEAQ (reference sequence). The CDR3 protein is CASSWGQGALIHNEQFF. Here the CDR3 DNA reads TGTGCCAGCAGCTGGGGACAGGGGGCCCTTATACACAATGAGCAGTTCTTC.

This CDR3 reads CSARTGGHYEQYF. The CDR3 nucleotides read TGCAGTGCCCGGACAGGGGGACACTACGAGCAGTACTTC. The chain uses TRBV20-1 and TRBJ2-7, with 10 bases that match TRBD1. With 6 bases clipped from V and 3 bases from J, the junction kept 5 bases outside the gene matches. This CDR3 comprises 13 residues. Germline CDR1 is DFQATT and CDR2 is SNEGSKA (reference sequence).

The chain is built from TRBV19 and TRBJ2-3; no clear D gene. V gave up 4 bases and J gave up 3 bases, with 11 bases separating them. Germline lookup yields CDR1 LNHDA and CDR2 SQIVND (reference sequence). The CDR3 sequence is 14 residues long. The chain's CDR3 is CASSKGLGTDTQYF. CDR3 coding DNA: TGTGCCAGTAGTAAGGGATTGGGGACAGATACGCAGTATTTT. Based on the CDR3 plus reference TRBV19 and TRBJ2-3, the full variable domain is DGGITQSPKYLFRKEGQNVTLSCEQNLNHDAMYWYRQDPGQGLRLIYYSQIVNDFQKGDIAEGYSVSREKKESFPLTVTSAQKNPTAFYLCASSKGLGTDTQYFGPGTRLTVL.

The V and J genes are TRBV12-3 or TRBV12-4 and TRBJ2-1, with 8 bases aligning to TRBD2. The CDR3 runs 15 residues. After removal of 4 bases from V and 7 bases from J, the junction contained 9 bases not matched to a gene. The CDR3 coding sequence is TGTGCCAGCAGTTCCTTCACTAGCGGTATAAATGAGCAGTTCTTC. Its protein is CASSSFTSGINEQFF.

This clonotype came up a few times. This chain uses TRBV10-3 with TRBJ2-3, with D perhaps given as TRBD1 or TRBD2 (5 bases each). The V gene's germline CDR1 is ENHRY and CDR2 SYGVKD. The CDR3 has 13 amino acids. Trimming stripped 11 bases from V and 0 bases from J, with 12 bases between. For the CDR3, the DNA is TGTGCCTCCAGGGACGCTAGCACAGATACGCAGTATTTT. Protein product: CASRDASTDTQYF.

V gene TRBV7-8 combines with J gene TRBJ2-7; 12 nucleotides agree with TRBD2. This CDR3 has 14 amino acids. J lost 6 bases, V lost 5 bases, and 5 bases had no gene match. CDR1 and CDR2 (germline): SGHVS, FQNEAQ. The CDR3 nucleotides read TGTGCCAGCAGCCTAGGACTAGCGGGGAGCGAGCAGTACTTC. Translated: CASSLGLAGSEQYF. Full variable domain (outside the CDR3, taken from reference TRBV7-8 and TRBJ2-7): GAGVSQSPRYKVAKRGQDVALRCDPISGHVSLFWYQQALGQGPEFLTYFQNEAQLDKSGLPSDRFFAERPEGSVSTLKIQRTQQEDSAVYLCASSLGLAGSEQYFGPGTRLTVT.